This T cell receptor (beta chain) was recovered during a study of blood T cell repertoires in COVID-19 (dated by TCRdb to 2019 to 2021). As for the study more broadly: The collaborator samples originated in the United States, Italy and Spain and spanned the acute and convalescent phases of COVID-19. The samples were drawn from the first 160 participants of the ongoing ImmuneRACE study and from 1,254 subjects provided by 6 global collaborators. The material from the prospective study consisted of cDNA or gDNA derived from T cells, B-cell-depleted T cells, or PBMCs. Deeply sampled blood TCRbeta repertoires from subjects exposed to, actively infected with, or recovered from COVID-19 were included in the dataset. Nearly every sample came with metadata listing a de-identified subject ID, COVID-19 status, age in years and sex. The repertoires were made available in a free public database intended to serve as a resource for research on the immune response to SARS-CoV-2. HLA class I and class II types, where available, came from metadata supplied by the sample provider rather than from assay-based typing.

The CDR3, cysteine through phenylalanine, is 14 amino acids long. CDR3 DNA only is kept here, 42 bases in frame from base 1. The germline V gene encodes CDR1 LGHNT and CDR2 FRNRAP. Trimming at the junction amounts to 6 bases on V and 3 bases on J, and the germline ends lie 14 bases apart. Whole blood was collected in K2EDTA tubes by collaborating institutions according to the institutions' own protocols. For TCRbeta analysis, collaborators shipped samples in one of three forms: frozen whole blood, isolated PBMCs, or DNA extracted from either of those sample types. TCRbeta CDR3 regions were amplified from genomic DNA by means of the immunoSEQ Assay, a bias-controlled multiplex PCR. The study's processing was this. Nucleated cell counts per sample were estimated from amplification of reference gene primers within the assay. To quantify the absolute abundance of each unique TCRbeta CDR3 rearrangement, sequence reads were collapsed and filtered. For each sample, productive Simpson clonality was calculated as the square root of Simpson's diversity index over productive rearrangements. The clones in this table, taken by TCRdb from immuneACCESS, are in-frame only. Not every clone is retained; where verified, under half of the shortfall comes from an unresolved V gene, and the cause of the rest is unknown. That table furnishes V, J and clone size, whereas the DNA furnished D and trimming. The table for this sample lists 95,000 to 130,000 clones; around four fifths of them were counted only once. The ten largest clones add up to around 2.3% of the sample.

This clone was observed a handful of times. Its target antigen remains unknown. Within one base of it there is no much larger clone, and no base qualities were kept. Beyond this particular receptor, the publication reports: The quantity of clinical and demographic metadata differed by source and by participant and was supplied without curation.

The TCR sequence derives from a man aged 30-40 years with acute or convalescent COVID-19. Sequencing was performed on peripheral blood. The chain is assembled from TRBV12-5 and TRBJ1-1; the D segment cannot be called with confidence. Read as DNA, the sequence is TGTGCTAGTGGCCTCAGGCGTGTGGACACTGAAGCTTTCTTT. Its translation reads: CASGLRRVDTEAFF.